These T cell receptor beta chains were read from a single sample in a study of STAT5B mutations in CD4+ large granular lymphocyte leukemia. TCRdb's copy holds only in-frame clones and misses some; the assay was immunoSEQ multiplex PCR. The sample has some 32,000 clones, about 82% seen once. Sequenced material: CD4+ T cells from blood buffy coats. The receptors here all came from a human donor in good health. Each CDR3 is given without its conserved first and last residue.

TRBV6-5	TRBJ1-6	12	ASSHGQVSSPLH
TRBV28	TRBJ1-4	13	ASSPWTEGGEKLF
TRBV2	TRBJ2-7	10	ASKVQGAEQY
TRBV10-3	TRBJ1-2	12	AISGTGRIYGYT
TRBV23-1	TRBJ2-7	12	ASSHRAGVYEQY
TRBV9	TRBJ1-6	13	ASSARGTANSPLH
TRBV21-1	TRBJ1-5	13	ASSKRRCGNQPQH
TRBV6-1	TRBJ1-4	12	ASSHQSFGEKLF
TRBV29-1	.	11	SVGRDTPYEQY
TRBV2	TRBJ1-2	12	ASSTRQGLYGYT
TRBV27	TRBJ1-2	12	ASSTGQGGSGYT
TRBV7-3	TRBJ2-1	12	ASSLMGPGNEQF
TRBV5-1	TRBJ2-7	11	ASSLGQAVGKY
TRBV28	TRBJ2-7	13	ASSVAGAIRYEQY
TRBV6-5	TRBJ2-4	10	ASSGTANIQY
TRBV5-1	TRBJ1-1	13	ASSLNILLNTEAF
TRBV6-6	TRBJ1-2	11	ASSQQGDYGYT
TRBV19	TRBJ2-2	9	ASRGTGELF
TRBV7-6	TRBJ2-1	15	ASSPTSLAGVGNEQF
TRBV6-1	TRBJ1-1	12	ASSGWARGTEAF
TRBV7-6	TRBJ1-1	12	ASSFDPGGTEAF
TRBV4-1	TRBJ1-2	13	ASSPVGTDVYGYT
TRBV5-1	TRBJ1-5	12	ASSLEGGNQPQH
TRBV9	TRBJ2-1	15	ASSAYGLAAQYNEQF
TRBV28	TRBJ2-7	12	ASSLHRTSYEQY
TRBV11-1	.	12	ASRRTGGSYEQY
TRBV29-1	TRBJ1-5	11	SVERRVHQPQH
TRBV6-5	TRBJ2-2	11	ASRGQLTGELF
TRBV11-2	TRBJ2-7	15	ASSLYWSAEGIYEQY
TRBV27	TRBJ1-5	15	ASRINRDTDSNQPQH
TRBV19	TRBJ1-1	12	ASRLLQGYTEAF
TRBV9	TRBJ2-7	12	ASSVVSGSDEQY
TRBV28	TRBJ1-5	12	ASSLRDSYQPQH
TRBV19	TRBJ2-1	13	ASSLPSGKGGEQF
TRBV15	TRBJ2-7	11	ATSRDRGHEQY
TRBV7-2	TRBJ2-3	15	ASSLGAAGPGTDTQY